What follows are 5 T cell receptor beta chains derived from one specimen sequenced in a study of technical replicates of blood from a few donors (TCRdb year 2017). The method was the immunoSEQ multiplex PCR assay. The source is immuneACCESS, and TCRdb retained only in-frame sequences with V and J called. Part of the clones is not carried over; for the studies checked, unresolved V genes explain less than half of this, and the remainder is unexplained. The sample table lists approximately 65,000 clones, about 86% of them with a count of one. The ten largest clones capture roughly 5% of the sample. The material sequenced was PBMCs. The origin of the receptors is a human donor in good health. Some clones in this sample may be carry-over from other donors' samples.

The V and J genes are TRBV4-2 and TRBJ2-2, with 7 bases matching TRBD1. The V gene end was trimmed by 3 bases and the J gene end by 6 bases; junction bases not matched to a gene: 7. There are 15 residues in the CDR3. From germline, CDR1 is LGHNA and CDR2 YNFKEQ. CDR3 protein: CASSQATGEAGELFF. Written as DNA, the CDR3 is TGTGCCAGCAGCCAGGCTACAGGGGAAGCCGGGGAGCTGTTTTTT.

The rearrangement links TRBV9 to TRBJ2-1; a possible D gene is TRBD2 (5 bases). CDR3 length: 16 residues. The V and J ends lost 2 bases and 7 bases respectively, with 19 bases between them. Germline V lookup: CDR1 SGDLS, CDR2 YYNGEE. The CDR3 DNA reads TGTGCCAGCAGCGTGAGATTAGCGCGAGGTTGGAATGAGCAGTTCTTC. Translating gives CASSVRLARGWNEQFF. The complete variable domain, with remaining parts taken from reference TRBV9 and TRBJ2-1, reads DSGVTQTPKHLITATGQRVTLRCSPRSGDLSVYWYQQSLDQGLQFLIQYYNGEERAKGNILERFSAQQFPDLHSELNLSSLELGDSALYFCASSVRLARGWNEQFFGPGTRLTVL.

The V call is TRBV7-2, the J call TRBJ2-5; TRBD2 agrees at 7 bases. The CDR3 has 15 residues. From germline, CDR1 is SGHTA and CDR2 FQGNSA. Trimming removed 0 bases from V and 5 bases from J; junction bases left unmatched: 6. CDR3 sequence reads: CASSLASSGRETQYF. CDR3 in DNA: TGTGCCAGCAGCTTAGCGTCTAGCGGCCGGGAGACCCAGTACTTC.

The gene calls are TRBV6-1 and TRBJ2-7, with no clear D. The CDR3 runs 12 residues. Deletions cut 6 bases from V and 3 bases from J, with 9 bases between. Per germline, CDR1 MNHNS and CDR2 SASEGT. The CDR3 DNA reads as TGTGCCAGCAGCGAAACAGACTACGAGCAGTACTTC. Translation gives CASSETDYEQYF.

This chain joins TRBV27 and TRBJ1-6; 9 bases are shared with TRBD1. Unmatched junction bases numbered 4, after V lost 6 bases and J lost 7 bases. CDR1 is MNHEY, CDR2 SMNVEV, per germline (reference sequence). The CDR3 runs to 14 residues. The CDR3 sequence: CASSRDRENSPLHF. CDR3 nucleotide sequence: TGTGCCAGCAGCCGGGACAGGGAAAATTCACCCCTCCACTTT.